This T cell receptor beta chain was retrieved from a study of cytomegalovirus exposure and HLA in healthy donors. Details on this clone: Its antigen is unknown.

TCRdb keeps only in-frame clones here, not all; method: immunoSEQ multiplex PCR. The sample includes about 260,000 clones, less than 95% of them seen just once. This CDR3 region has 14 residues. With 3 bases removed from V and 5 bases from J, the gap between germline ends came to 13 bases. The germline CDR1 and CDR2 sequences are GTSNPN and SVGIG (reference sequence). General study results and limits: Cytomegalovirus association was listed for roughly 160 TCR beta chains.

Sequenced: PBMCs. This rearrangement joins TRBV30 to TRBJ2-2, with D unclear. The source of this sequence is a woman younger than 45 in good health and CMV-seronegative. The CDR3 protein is CAWSQGQRTGELFF. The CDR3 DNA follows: TGTGCCTGGAGCCAAGGGCAACGGACCGGGGAGCTGTTTTTT.